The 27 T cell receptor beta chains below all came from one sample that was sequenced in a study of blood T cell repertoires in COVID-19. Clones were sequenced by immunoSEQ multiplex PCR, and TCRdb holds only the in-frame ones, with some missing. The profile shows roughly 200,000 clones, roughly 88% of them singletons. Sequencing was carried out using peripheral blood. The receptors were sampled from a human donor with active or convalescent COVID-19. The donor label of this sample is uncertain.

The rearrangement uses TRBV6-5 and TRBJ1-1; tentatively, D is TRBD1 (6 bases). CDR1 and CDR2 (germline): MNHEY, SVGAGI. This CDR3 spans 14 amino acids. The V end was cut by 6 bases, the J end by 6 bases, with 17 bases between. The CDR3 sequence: CASRRPDSFPEAFF. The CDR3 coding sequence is TGTGCCAGCAGAAGACCGGACAGCTTCCCTGAAGCTTTCTTT.

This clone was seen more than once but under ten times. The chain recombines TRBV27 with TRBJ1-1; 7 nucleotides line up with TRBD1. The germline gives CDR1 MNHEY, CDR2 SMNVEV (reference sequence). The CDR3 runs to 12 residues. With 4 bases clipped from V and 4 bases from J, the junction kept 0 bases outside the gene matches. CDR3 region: CASSSGGTEAFF. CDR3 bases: TGTGCCAGCAGTTCAGGGGGCACTGAAGCTTTCTTT.

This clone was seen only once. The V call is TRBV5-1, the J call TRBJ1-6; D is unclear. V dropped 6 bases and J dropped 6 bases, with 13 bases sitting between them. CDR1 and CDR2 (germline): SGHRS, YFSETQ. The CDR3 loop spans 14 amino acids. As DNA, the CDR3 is TGCGCCAGCACCCCTGCGGGAAGTAATTCACCCCTCCACTTT. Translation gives CASTPAGSNSPLHF.

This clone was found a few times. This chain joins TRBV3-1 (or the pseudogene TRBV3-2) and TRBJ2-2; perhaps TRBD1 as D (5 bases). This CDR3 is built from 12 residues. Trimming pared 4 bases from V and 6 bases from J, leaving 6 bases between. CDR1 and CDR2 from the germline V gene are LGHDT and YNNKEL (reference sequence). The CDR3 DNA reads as TGTGCCAGCAGCCGACAGCCCGGGGAGCTGTTTTTT. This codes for CASSRQPGELFF.

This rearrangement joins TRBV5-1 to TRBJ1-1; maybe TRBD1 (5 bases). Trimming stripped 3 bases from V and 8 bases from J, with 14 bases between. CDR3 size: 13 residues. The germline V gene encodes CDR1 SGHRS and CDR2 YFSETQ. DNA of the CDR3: TGCGCCAGCAGCTCCCGGACAAGCAGAGAAGCTTTCTTT. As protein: CASSSRTSREAFF.

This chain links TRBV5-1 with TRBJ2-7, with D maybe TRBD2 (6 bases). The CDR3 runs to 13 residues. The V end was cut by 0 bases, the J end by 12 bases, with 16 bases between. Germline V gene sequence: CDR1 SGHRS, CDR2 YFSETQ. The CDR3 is CASSLAGLRDPYF. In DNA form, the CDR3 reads TGCGCCAGCAGCTTGGCCGGACTACGAGATCCGTACTTC.

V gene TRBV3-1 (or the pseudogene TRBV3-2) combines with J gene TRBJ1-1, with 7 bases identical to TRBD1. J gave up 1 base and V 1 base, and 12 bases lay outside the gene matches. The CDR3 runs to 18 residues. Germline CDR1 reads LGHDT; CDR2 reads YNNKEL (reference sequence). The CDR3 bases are TGTGCCAGCAGCCAAGGCCCCCCCGGACAGGCCCAGAACACTGAAGCTTTCTTT. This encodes CASSQGPPGQAQNTEAFF.

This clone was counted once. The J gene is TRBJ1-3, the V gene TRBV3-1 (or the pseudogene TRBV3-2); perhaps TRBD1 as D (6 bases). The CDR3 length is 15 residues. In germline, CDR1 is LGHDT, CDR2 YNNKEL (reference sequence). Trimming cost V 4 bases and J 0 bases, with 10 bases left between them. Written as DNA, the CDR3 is TGTGCCAGCAGCCGGGACATATTCTCTGGAAACACCATATATTTT. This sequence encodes CASSRDIFSGNTIYF.

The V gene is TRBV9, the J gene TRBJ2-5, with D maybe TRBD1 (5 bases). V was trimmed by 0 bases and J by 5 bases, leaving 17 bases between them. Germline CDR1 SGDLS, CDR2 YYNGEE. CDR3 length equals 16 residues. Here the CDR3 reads CASSVAGVVAGETQYF. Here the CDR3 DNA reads TGTGCCAGCAGCGTAGCTGGGGTCGTTGCAGGGGAGACCCAGTACTTC.

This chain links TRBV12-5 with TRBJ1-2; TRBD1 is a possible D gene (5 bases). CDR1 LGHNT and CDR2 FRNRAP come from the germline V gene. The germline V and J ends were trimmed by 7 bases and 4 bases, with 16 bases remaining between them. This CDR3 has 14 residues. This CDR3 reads CASEPETVSYGYTF. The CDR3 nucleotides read TGTGCTAGTGAGCCCGAGACAGTTTCCTATGGCTACACCTTC. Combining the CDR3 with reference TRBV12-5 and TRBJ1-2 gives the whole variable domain DARVTQTPRHKVTEMGQEVTMRCQPILGHNTVFWYRQTMMQGLELLAYFRNRAPLDDSGMPKDRFSAEMPDATLATLKIQPSEPRDSAVYFCASEPETVSYGYTFGSGTRLTVV.

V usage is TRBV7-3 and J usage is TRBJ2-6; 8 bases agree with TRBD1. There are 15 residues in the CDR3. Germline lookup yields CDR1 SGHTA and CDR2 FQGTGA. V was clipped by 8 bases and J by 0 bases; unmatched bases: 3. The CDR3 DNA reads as TGTGCCAGCGGTCAGGGGGCCTCTGGGGCCAACGTCCTGACTTTC. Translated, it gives CASGQGASGANVLTF.

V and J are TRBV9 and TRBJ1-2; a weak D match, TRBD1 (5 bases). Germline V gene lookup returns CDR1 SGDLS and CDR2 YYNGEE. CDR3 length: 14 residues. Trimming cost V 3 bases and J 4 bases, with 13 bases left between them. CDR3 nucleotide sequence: TGTGCCAGCAGCGAAAGACAGACAAGCTATGGCTACACCTTC. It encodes CASSERQTSYGYTF.

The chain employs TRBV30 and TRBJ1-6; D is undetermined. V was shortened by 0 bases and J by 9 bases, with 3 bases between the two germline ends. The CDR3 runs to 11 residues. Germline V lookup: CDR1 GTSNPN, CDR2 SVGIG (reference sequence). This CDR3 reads CAWSVASPLHF. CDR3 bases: TGTGCCTGGAGTGTGGCTTCACCCCTCCACTTT. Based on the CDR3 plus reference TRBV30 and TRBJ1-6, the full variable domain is SQTIHQWPATLVQPVGSPLSLECTVEGTSNPNLYWYRQAAGRGLQLLFYSVGIGQISSEVPQNLSASRPQDRQFILSSKKLLLSDSGFYLCAWSVASPLHFGNGTRLTVT.

CDR3 sequence reads: CASSEAPSRTRGTF. The CDR3 coding sequence is TGTGCCAGCAGTGAAGCCCCGAGTCGGACAAGGGGCACCTTC. The chain joins TRBV6-1 to TRBJ1-2; maybe TRBD1 (5 bases). The CDR3 extends over 14 amino acids. Germline loops: CDR1 MNHNS, CDR2 SASEGT. Trimming shortened V by 0 bases and J by 13 bases, and 18 bases separated the two germline ends.

The CDR3 loop reads CASSFTLGRPYEQYF. The CDR3 DNA sequence: TGTGCCAGCAGTTTTACCCTTGGGCGCCCCTACGAGCAGTACTTC. The chain recombines TRBV6-2 or TRBV6-3 with TRBJ2-7; D uncertain. There are 15 residues in the CDR3. Trimming took 4 bases from V and 2 from J, leaving 15 bases between them. In germline, CDR1 is MNHEY, CDR2 SVGEGT.

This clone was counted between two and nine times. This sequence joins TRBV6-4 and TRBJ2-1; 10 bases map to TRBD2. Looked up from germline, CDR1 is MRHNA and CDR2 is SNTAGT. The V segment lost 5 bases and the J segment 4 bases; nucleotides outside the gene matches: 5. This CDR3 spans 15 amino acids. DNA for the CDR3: TGTGCCAGCAGTAAAACTAGCGGGGATTACAATGAGCAGTTCTTC. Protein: CASSKTSGDYNEQFF.

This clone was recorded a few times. This chain's CDR3 is CASSAQGQGTDTQYF. The CDR3 DNA is TGCGCCAGCAGCGCCCAAGGACAGGGCACAGATACGCAGTATTTT. The rearrangement uses TRBV5-1 and TRBJ2-3, with TRBD1 matching over 7 bases. Germline CDR1 and CDR2: SGHRS and YFSETQ. This CDR3 spans 15 amino acids. The V gene end was trimmed by 4 bases and the J gene end by 1 base; junction bases not matched to a gene: 6.

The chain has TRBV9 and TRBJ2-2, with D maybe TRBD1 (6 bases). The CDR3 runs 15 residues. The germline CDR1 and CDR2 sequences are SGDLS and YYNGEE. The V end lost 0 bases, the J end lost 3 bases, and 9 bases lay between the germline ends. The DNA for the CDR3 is TGTGCCAGCAGCGTAGGGGACAAGTACACCGGGGAGCTGTTTTTT. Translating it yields CASSVGDKYTGELFF.

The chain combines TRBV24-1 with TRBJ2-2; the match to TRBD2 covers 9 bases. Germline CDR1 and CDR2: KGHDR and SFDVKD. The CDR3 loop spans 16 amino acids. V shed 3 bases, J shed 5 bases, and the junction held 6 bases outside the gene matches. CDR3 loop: CATSDRSGGWTGELFF. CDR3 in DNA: TGTGCCACCAGTGATCGTAGCGGGGGTTGGACCGGGGAGCTGTTTTTT.

The CDR3 DNA follows: TGTGCCAGCAGCTTAGGACAGGGACAAGACACTGAAGCTTTCTTT. This codes for CASSLGQGQDTEAFF. The V call is TRBV7-9, the J call TRBJ1-1; 7 bases agree with TRBD1. With 1 base clipped from V and 3 bases from J, the junction kept 5 bases outside the gene matches. Germline CDR1 and CDR2: SEHNR and FQNEAQ (reference sequence). This CDR3 contains 15 residues.

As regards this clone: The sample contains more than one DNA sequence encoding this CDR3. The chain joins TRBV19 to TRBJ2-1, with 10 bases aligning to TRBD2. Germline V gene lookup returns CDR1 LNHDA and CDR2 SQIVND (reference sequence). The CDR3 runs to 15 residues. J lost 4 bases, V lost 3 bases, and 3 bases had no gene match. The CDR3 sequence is CASSIGLAEYNEQFF. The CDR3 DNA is TGTGCCAGTAGTATTGGACTAGCGGAATACAATGAGCAGTTCTTC.

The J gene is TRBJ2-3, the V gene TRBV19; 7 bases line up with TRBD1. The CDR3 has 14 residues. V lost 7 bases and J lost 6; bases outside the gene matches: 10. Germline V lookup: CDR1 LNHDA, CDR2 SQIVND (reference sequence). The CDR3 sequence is CASTRGQVGDTQYF. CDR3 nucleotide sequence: TGTGCCAGTACACGCGGACAGGTGGGGGATACGCAGTATTTT.

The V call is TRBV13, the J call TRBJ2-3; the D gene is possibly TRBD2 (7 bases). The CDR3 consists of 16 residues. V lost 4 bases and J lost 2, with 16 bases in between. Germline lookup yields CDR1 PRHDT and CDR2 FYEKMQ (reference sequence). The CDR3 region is CASSSLGGAPTDTQYF. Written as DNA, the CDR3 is TGTGCCAGCAGCTCACTTGGGGGGGCCCCCACAGATACGCAGTATTTT.

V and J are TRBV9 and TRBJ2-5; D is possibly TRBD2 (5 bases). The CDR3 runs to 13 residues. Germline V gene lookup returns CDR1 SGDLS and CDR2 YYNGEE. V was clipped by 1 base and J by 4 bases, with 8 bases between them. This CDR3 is CASSVRGGETQYF. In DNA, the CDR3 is TGTGCCAGCAGCGTACGGGGTGGAGAGACCCAGTACTTC.

The CDR3 DNA follows: TGTGCCAGCAGCCAGGGACCTAGCGGGAGGGGCGGTGAGCAGTTCTTC. This codes for CASSQGPSGRGGEQFF. The rearrangement links TRBV3-1 (or the pseudogene TRBV3-2) to TRBJ2-1, with 12 nucleotides matching TRBD2. Trimming cost V 3 bases and J 9 bases; bases outside gene matches: 9. The CDR3 is made up of 16 amino acids. The germline V gene encodes CDR1 LGHDT and CDR2 YNNKEL (reference sequence).

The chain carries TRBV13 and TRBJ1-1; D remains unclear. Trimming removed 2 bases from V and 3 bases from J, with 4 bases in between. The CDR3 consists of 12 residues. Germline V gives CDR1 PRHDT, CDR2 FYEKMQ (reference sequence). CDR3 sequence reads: CASSLLYTEAFF. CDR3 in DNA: TGTGCCAGCAGCTTATTATACACTGAAGCTTTCTTT.

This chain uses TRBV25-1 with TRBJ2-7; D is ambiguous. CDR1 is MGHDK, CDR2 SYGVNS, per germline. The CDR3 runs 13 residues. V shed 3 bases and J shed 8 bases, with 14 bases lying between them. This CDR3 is CASSDQEPTKQYF. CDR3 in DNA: TGTGCCAGCAGTGATCAGGAACCTACGAAGCAGTACTTC.